This TCR beta chain was identified in a study of OX40 agonist ivuxolimab in advanced cancers. This CDR3 has 13 amino acids. The V and J ends lost 5 bases and 5 bases, in that order; junction bases with no gene match: 6. Germline CDR1 reads SGHAT; CDR2 reads FQNNGV. TCRdb's copy holds only in-frame clones and misses some; the assay was immunoSEQ multiplex PCR. This sample has 9,500 to 15,000 clones, with about 85% found just once. The chain carries TRBV11-2 and TRBJ2-7, with 7 bases lining up with TRBD1. This specimen was CD4+ or CD8+ T cells sorted from blood, taken in a trial of the OX40 agonist ivuxolimab. The clonotype comes from an adult with an advanced solid tumor such as melanoma, head and neck, liver or kidney cancer. CDR3 sequence: CASSPDRAHEQYF. CDR3 bases: TGTGCCAGCAGCCCCGACAGGGCCCACGAGCAGTACTTC. The complete variable domain, with remaining parts taken from reference TRBV11-2 and TRBJ2-7, reads EAGVAQSPRYKIIEKRQSVAFWCNPISGHATLYWYQQILGQGPKLLIQFQNNGVVDDSQLPKDRFSAERLKGVDSTLKIQPAKLEDSAVYLCASSPDRAHEQYFGPGTRLTVT.